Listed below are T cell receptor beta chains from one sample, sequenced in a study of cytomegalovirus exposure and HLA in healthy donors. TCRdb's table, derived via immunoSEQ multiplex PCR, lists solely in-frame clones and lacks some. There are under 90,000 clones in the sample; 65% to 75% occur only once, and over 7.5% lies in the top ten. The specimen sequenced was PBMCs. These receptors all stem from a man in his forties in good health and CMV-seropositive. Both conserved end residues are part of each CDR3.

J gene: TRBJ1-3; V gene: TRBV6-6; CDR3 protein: CASSLPHTGSGNTIYF
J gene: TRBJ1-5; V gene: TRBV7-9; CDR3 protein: CASSFDRDQPQHF
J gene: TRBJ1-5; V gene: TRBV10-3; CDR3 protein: CAISPRSDQPQHF
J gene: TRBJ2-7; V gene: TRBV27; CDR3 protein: CASSLSGTGRVEQYF
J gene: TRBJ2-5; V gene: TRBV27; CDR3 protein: CASTSRDQETQYF
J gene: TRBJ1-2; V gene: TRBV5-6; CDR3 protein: CASSLGALSPNYGYTF
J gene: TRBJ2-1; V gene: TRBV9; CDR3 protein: CASSSRDWVYNEQFF
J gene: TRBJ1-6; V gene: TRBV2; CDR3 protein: CASRMTGNYNSPLHF
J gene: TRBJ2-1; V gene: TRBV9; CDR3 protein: CASSVVGSGTNPRNEQFF
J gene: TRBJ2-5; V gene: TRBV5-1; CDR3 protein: CASSLVAGGKETQYF
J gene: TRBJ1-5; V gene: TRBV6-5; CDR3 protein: CASSYGGENQPQHF
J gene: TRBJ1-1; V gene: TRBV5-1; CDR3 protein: CASSPDMNTEAFF
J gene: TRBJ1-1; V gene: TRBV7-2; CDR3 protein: CASHRSGMNTEAFF
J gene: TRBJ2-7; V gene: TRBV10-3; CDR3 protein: CAISASPGTEWTYEQYF
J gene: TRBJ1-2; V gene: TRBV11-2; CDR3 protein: CASLGQVGDYGYTF